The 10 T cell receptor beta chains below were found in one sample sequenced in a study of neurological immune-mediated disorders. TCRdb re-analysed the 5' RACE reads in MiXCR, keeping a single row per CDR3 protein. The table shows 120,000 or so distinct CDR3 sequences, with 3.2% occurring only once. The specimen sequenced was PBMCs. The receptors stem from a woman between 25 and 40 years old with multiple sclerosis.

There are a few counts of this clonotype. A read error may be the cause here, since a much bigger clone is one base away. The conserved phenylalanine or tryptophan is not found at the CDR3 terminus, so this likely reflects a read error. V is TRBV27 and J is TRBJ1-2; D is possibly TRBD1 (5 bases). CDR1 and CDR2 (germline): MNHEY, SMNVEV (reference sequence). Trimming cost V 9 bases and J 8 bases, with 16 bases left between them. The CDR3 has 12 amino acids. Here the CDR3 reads CASRDVLLGYTI. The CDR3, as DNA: TGTGCCAGTCGGGACGTTTTGTTGGGCTACACCATC.

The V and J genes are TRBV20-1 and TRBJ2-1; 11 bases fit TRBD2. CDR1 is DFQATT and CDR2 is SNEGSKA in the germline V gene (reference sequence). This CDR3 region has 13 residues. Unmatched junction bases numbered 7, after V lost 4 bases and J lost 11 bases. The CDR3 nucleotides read TGCAGTGCTATAGGACTAGCGGGTATACAGCAGTTCTTC. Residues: CSAIGLAGIQQFF.

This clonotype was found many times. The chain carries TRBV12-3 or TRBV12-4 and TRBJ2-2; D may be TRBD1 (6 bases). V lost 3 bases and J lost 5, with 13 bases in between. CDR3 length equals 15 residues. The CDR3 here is CASSFKGDGTGELFF. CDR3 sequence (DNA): TGTGCCAGCAGTTTCAAGGGGGACGGGACCGGGGAGCTGTTTTTT.

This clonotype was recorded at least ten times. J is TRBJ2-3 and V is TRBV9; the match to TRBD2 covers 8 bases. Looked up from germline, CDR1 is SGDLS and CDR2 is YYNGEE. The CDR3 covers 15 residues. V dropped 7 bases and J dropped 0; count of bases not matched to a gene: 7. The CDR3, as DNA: TGTGCCAGCGAGCGGGGGCCGGAGAGCACAGATACGCAGTATTTT. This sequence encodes CASERGPESTDTQYF.

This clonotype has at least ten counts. The CDR3 is CSVDSDRKQETQYF. DNA of the CDR3: TGCAGCGTTGACTCGGACAGAAAACAAGAGACCCAGTACTTC. This chain uses TRBV29-1 with TRBJ2-5; D is perhaps TRBD1 (6 bases). Germline V lookup: CDR1 SQVTM, CDR2 ANQGSEA. The CDR3 runs to 14 residues. The ends were cut back, 3 bases at V and 2 bases at J, with 13 bases in the middle.

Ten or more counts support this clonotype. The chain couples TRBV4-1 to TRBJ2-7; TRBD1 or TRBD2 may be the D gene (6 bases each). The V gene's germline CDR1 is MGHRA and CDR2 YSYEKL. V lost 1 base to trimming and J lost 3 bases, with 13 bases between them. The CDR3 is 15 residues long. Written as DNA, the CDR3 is TGCGCCAGCAGCCAAGGCCAGGGGAGGCTCTACGAGCAGTACTTC. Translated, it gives CASSQGQGRLYEQYF.

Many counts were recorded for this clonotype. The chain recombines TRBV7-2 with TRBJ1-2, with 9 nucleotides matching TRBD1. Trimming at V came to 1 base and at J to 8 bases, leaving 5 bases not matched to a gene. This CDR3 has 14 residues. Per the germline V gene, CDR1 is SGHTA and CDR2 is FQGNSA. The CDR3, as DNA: TGTGCCAGCAGCTTAGAACTGGACAGGGGAGGCTACACCTTC. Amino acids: CASSLELDRGGYTF.

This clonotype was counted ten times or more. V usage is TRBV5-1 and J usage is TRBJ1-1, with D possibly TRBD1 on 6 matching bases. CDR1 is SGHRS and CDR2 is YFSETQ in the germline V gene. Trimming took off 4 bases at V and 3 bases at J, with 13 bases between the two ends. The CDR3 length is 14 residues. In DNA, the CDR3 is TGCGCCAGCAGCCAAGGACAGCCCTACACTGAAGCTTTCTTT. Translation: CASSQGQPYTEAFF.

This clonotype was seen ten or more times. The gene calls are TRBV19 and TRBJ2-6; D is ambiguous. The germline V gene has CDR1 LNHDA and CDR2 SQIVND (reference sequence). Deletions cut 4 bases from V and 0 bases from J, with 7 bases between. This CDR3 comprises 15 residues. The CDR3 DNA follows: TGTGCCAGTAGTAAGGACCTCTCTGGGGCCAACGTCCTGACTTTC. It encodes CASSKDLSGANVLTF.

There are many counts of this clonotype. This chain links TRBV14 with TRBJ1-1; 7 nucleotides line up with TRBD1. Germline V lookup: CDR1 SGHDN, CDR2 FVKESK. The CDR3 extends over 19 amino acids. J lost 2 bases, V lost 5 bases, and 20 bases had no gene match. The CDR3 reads CASSSPDTGAFWGNTEAFF. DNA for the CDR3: TGTGCCAGCAGCTCCCCTGACACAGGGGCCTTTTGGGGAAACACTGAAGCTTTCTTT.